The T cell receptor (beta chain) under discussion was sequenced for a study of control samples from healthy donors and cancer patients. CDR1 is MNHNY, CDR2 SVGAGI, per germline (reference sequence). After removal of 5 bases from V and 4 bases from J, the junction contained 13 bases not matched to a gene. The CDR3 consists of 17 residues. This table comes from immunoSEQ multiplex PCR, and its TCRdb copy is limited to in-frame clones, with some not included. The sample lists 100,000 to 150,000 clones, approximately 84% occurring once. The chain uses TRBV6-6 and TRBJ2-5, with 10 bases that match TRBD2. Sequencing used blood. This clonotype originated in a man aged 18 to 29 in good health. The CDR3 region has the DNA TGTGCCAGCAGTCCCCTTAGCGGGAGGCGGCGTGGAGAGACCCAGTACTTC. Its translation: CASSPLSGRRRGETQYF.